The 18 T cell receptor beta chains in this list originate from one sample, sequenced in a study of beta chain features in type 1 diabetes. Sequenced material consisted of expressed TCRB transcripts (all of the isolated RNA was reverse transcribed). Only in-frame clones appear in the TCRdb table, and some are missing; sequencing was by immunoSEQ multiplex PCR. The sample includes 400,000 to 600,000 clones, roughly 30% of them seen just once. Sequencing was performed on naive CD4+ T cells from blood. Source of these receptors: a man younger than 30 in good health.

This chain links TRBV12-5 with TRBJ1-2; TRBD1 aligns across 7 bases. This CDR3 spans 14 amino acids. Germline V lookup: CDR1 LGHNT, CDR2 FRNRAP. J was trimmed by 3 bases and V by 5 bases; bases with no gene match: 6. The CDR3 sequence is CASGTGDGDYGYTF. Here the CDR3 DNA reads TGTGCTAGTGGTACAGGGGACGGCGACTATGGCTACACCTTC.

The gene calls are TRBV6-6 and TRBJ2-4, with no clear D. The CDR3 spans 14 residues. The ends were cut back, 2 bases at V and 3 bases at J, with 8 bases in the middle. CDR1 and CDR2 (germline): MNHNY, SVGAGI (reference sequence). The CDR3 sequence is CASSYESGKNIQYF. The CDR3 bases are TGTGCCAGCAGTTACGAATCGGGCAAAAACATTCAGTACTTC.

This chain links TRBV4-2 with TRBJ2-5; D not certain. This CDR3 region has 13 residues. Germline V lookup: CDR1 LGHNA, CDR2 YNFKEQ. The V and J ends lost 5 bases and 1 base respectively, with 8 bases between them. The CDR3 region is CASSGNRQETQYF. DNA for the CDR3: TGTGCCAGCAGCGGTAACCGCCAAGAGACCCAGTACTTC.

A note on this clone: Other DNA sequences in the sample encode the same CDR3. The chain links TRBV7-2 to TRBJ2-3, with D possibly matching TRBD2 (5 bases). This CDR3 has 14 residues. Germline V gene lookup returns CDR1 SGHTA and CDR2 FQGNSA. V lost 0 bases to trimming and J lost 1 base, with 5 bases between them. CDR3 sequence: CASSLAGGTDTQYF. In nucleotides, the CDR3 is TGTGCCAGCAGCTTAGCGGGAGGCACAGATACGCAGTATTTT.

This clone was seen only a few times. The V and J genes are TRBV30 and TRBJ1-5; D may be TRBD1 (5 bases). V lost 0 bases and J lost 3, with 12 bases in between. The CDR3 totals 15 residues. Germline CDR1 GTSNPN, CDR2 SVGIG (reference sequence). Here the CDR3 DNA reads TGTGCCTGGAGTGTGCAGGGACCGATCAATCAGCCCCAGCATTTT. Residues: CAWSVQGPINQPQHF. The full variable domain, in which reference TRBV30 and TRBJ1-5 provide the parts outside the CDR3, is SQTIHQWPATLVQPVGSPLSLECTVEGTSNPNLYWYRQAAGRGLQLLFYSVGIGQISSEVPQNLSASRPQDRQFILSSKKLLLSDSGFYLCAWSVQGPINQPQHFGDGTRLSIL.

With regard to this clone: A junction end diverges from the germline sequence, so it may reflect a read error. This sequence joins TRBV5-4 and TRBJ2-3, with D possibly matching TRBD1 (6 bases). In germline, CDR1 is SGHNT, CDR2 YYREEE (reference sequence). The CDR3 is 15 residues long. DNA for the CDR3: TGTGCCAGCAGTTTGGCAGGGGCAAGCACAGATACGCAGTATTTT. Translating it yields CASSLAGASTDTQYF.

The genes are TRBV30 and TRBJ1-5; possible D gene TRBD1, 5 bases. The CDR3 has 13 amino acids. The V and J ends lost 2 bases and 5 bases respectively, with 10 bases between them. In germline, CDR1 is GTSNPN, CDR2 SVGIG (reference sequence). In nucleotides, the CDR3 is TGTGCCTGGAGTTTCGGGGCCTATCAGCCCCAGCATTTT. Its protein product is CAWSFGAYQPQHF. The whole variable domain, remainder taken from reference TRBV30 and TRBJ1-5, is SQTIHQWPATLVQPVGSPLSLECTVEGTSNPNLYWYRQAAGRGLQLLFYSVGIGQISSEVPQNLSASRPQDRQFILSSKKLLLSDSGFYLCAWSFGAYQPQHFGDGTRLSIL.

This clone was detected once. The chain links TRBV4-1 to TRBJ2-5, with D tentatively TRBD2 (6 bases). This CDR3 has 16 amino acids. V lost 0 bases, J lost 4 bases, and 15 bases lay in between. Germline CDR1 MGHRA, CDR2 YSYEKL. The CDR3 sequence is CASSQDQLAGGETQYF. The DNA for the CDR3 is TGCGCCAGCAGCCAAGATCAACTAGCTGGTGGAGAGACCCAGTACTTC.

The chain has TRBV10-3 and TRBJ2-1; 7 bases match TRBD1. Trimming at V came to 6 bases and at J to 7 bases, leaving 6 bases not matched to a gene. The germline gives CDR1 ENHRY, CDR2 SYGVKD. The CDR3 runs 13 residues. CDR3 nucleotides: TGTGCCATCAGCGCGACAGGGCTAAATGAGCAGTTCTTC. Protein product: CAISATGLNEQFF.

Comments on this clone: This sample also contains other DNA sequences that code for the same CDR3. The chain joins TRBV5-1 to TRBJ2-3; TRBD2 matches at 9 bases. Germline CDR1 and CDR2: SGHRS and YFSETQ. With V trimmed by 0 bases and J by 1 base, 0 bases remained unmatched. The CDR3 is 15 amino acids. The CDR3 loop reads CASSLGLAGTDTQYF. CDR3 bases: TGCGCCAGCAGCTTGGGACTAGCGGGCACAGATACGCAGTATTTT.

This chain uses TRBV9 with TRBJ1-1, with D perhaps matching TRBD1 (6 bases). The CDR3 sequence is 15 residues long. The V end lost 3 bases, the J end lost 1 base, and 13 bases lay between the germline ends. CDR1 and CDR2 from the germline V gene are SGDLS and YYNGEE. This CDR3 reads CASSGLDRRNTEAFF. The DNA for the CDR3 is TGTGCCAGCAGCGGACTGGACAGAAGGAACACTGAAGCTTTCTTT.

This clone was recorded a few times. The chain recombines TRBV7-8 with TRBJ2-2; 9 nucleotides agree with TRBD2. The germline V gene has CDR1 SGHVS and CDR2 FQNEAQ. The CDR3 sequence is 19 residues long. Trimming cost V 7 bases and J 3 bases; bases outside gene matches: 18. CDR3 in amino acids: CASKKRASGTHGYTGELFF. For the CDR3, the DNA is TGTGCCAGCAAAAAGCGGGCTAGCGGGACCCATGGATACACCGGGGAGCTGTTTTTT.

In its sample, this clone was seen a few times. The chain employs TRBV21-1 and TRBJ1-5. TRBV21-1 is tagged as a pseudogene. There are 10 residues in the CDR3. CDR3 sequence reads: CATTNQPQHF. CDR3 nucleotide sequence: TGTGCCACCACTAATCAGCCCCAGCATTTT.

The chain recombines TRBV15 with TRBJ2-1; the D is unclear. This CDR3 is built from 15 residues. The V end lost 2 bases, the J end lost 6 bases, and 14 bases lay between the germline ends. Germline V gene sequence: CDR1 LNHNV, CDR2 YYDKDF (reference sequence). CDR3 loop: CATSRSPSSVNEQFF. The DNA of the CDR3 is TGTGCCACCAGCAGATCCCCCTCTAGTGTCAATGAGCAGTTCTTC.

This chain joins TRBV4-2 and TRBJ2-1; TRBD2 matches at 10 bases. The V segment lost 0 bases and the J segment 2 bases; nucleotides outside the gene matches: 4. Germline assignment: CDR1 LGHNA and CDR2 YNFKEQ. CDR3 size: 17 residues. CDR3 loop: CASSQEVLAGAYNEQFF. The CDR3 DNA sequence: TGTGCCAGCAGCCAAGAAGTCCTAGCGGGAGCCTACAATGAGCAGTTCTTC.

V gene TRBV29-1 combines with J gene TRBJ2-3; 9 nucleotides align to TRBD2. Looked up from germline, CDR1 is SQVTM and CDR2 is ANQGSEA. The CDR3 sequence is 14 residues long. The junction had 3 bases not matched to a gene; V was cut back by 4 bases and J by 1 base. CDR3 DNA sequence: TGCAGCGTTGGCGGCGGGAGGGGCACAGATACGCAGTATTTT. Translation: CSVGGGRGTDTQYF.

This clone was recorded a few times. The rearrangement uses TRBV4-1 and TRBJ1-1, with D unresolved. The length of the CDR3 is 14 residues. The V end lost 4 bases, the J end lost 7 bases, and 16 bases lay between the germline ends. Germline V gene lookup returns CDR1 MGHRA and CDR2 YSYEKL. CDR3: CASSLMTDSLEAFF. CDR3 bases: TGCGCCAGCAGCCTGATGACCGATTCACTTGAAGCTTTCTTT.

The chain has TRBV7-9 and TRBJ2-7; D is unclear. The germline V gene has CDR1 SEHNR and CDR2 FQNEAQ (reference sequence). The ends were cut back, 1 base at V and 5 bases at J, with 6 bases in the middle. The length of the CDR3 is 12 residues. The CDR3 here is CASSLDRNEQYF. CDR3 DNA: TGTGCCAGCAGCTTAGATAGGAACGAGCAGTACTTC.